The 5 T cell receptor beta chains presented below share a single source sample, sequenced in a study of blood T cell repertoires in COVID-19. The data were produced by immunoSEQ multiplex PCR, yet TCRdb's version contains in-frame clones alone and is incomplete. In the table there are roughly 240,000 clones, approximately 88% of which are singletons. Sequencing input: PBMCs or T cells enriched from blood (not recorded which). These receptors originate from a woman in her 30s with acute COVID-19.

This clone was counted once. The rearrangement uses TRBV2 and TRBJ1-2; TRBD1 matches 8 bases. The CDR3 extends over 14 amino acids. Germline loops: CDR1 SNHLY, CDR2 FYNNEI. Losses at the gene ends were 6 bases for V and 3 bases for J; bases not matched to a gene: 6. The CDR3 DNA follows: TGTGCCAGCAGAGCCGGGACAGGAGACTATGGCTACACCTTC. Translating it yields CASRAGTGDYGYTF.

This clone was found a few times. The J gene is TRBJ1-3, the V gene TRBV5-1; D is undetermined. CDR1 SGHRS and CDR2 YFSETQ come from the germline V gene. Trimming pared 4 bases from V and 0 bases from J, leaving 14 bases between. The CDR3 covers 16 residues. DNA for the CDR3: TGCGCCAGCAGCCGCCACGGGGTAGACTCTGGAAACACCATATATTTT. Translating gives CASSRHGVDSGNTIYF.

This chain joins TRBV29-1 and TRBJ2-4, with 9 bases that match TRBD1. Germline V gene lookup returns CDR1 SQVTM and CDR2 ANQGSEA. The J segment lost 6 bases and the V segment lost 4 bases, leaving 10 bases of the junction unmatched. This CDR3 comprises 15 residues. CDR3 nucleotides: TGCAGCGTTGGTATCGCCGGGACAGGGATAAACATTCAGTACTTC. Translated, it gives CSVGIAGTGINIQYF.

J is TRBJ1-4 and V is TRBV14; 7 nucleotides match TRBD1. The V gene's germline CDR1 is SGHDN and CDR2 FVKESK. This CDR3 region has 18 residues. V was pared by 0 bases and J by 1 base, with 8 bases of the junction left unmatched. CDR3: CASSQDSIRTGTNEKLFF. The DNA of the CDR3 is TGTGCCAGCAGCCAAGATTCGATACGGACAGGAACTAATGAAAAACTGTTTTTT.

This chain links TRBV25-1 with TRBJ1-1; possibly TRBD1 for D (5 bases). The CDR3 contains 17 residues. From germline, CDR1 is MGHDK and CDR2 SYGVNS. Trimming removed 6 bases at V and 0 bases at J, with 20 bases between. CDR3 amino acids: CASRGVAGWDLNTEAFF. Here the CDR3 DNA reads TGTGCCAGCAGAGGTGTGGCAGGTTGGGACTTGAACACTGAAGCTTTCTTT.